This T cell receptor (beta chain) was recovered during a study of shared clonotypes between healthy human individuals. As originally analysed: Sequence data from immunoSEQ were junction-only and lacked quality scores; consequently, filtering differed. The repertoire was sequenced with immunoSEQ multiplex PCR; TCRdb's copy has only in-frame clones and lacks some. V and J calls and clone size are copied from that table; D and trimming were computed from the DNA. The table records a few million clones, about nine tenths of them present only once. This CDR3 has 19 residues. Trimming removed 1 base from V and 0 bases from J, with 16 bases in between. Germline V gene data show CDR1 as SGHTA and CDR2 as FQGNSA.

The sequenced sample was naive CD4+ T cells from PBMCs. Documented subset: CD45RA+ positively selected. This TCR was recovered from a man aged 18-30 years in good health. Some clones in this sample may be carry-over from other donors' samples. V is TRBV7-2 and J is TRBJ2-6; D is possibly TRBD1 (5 bases). The CDR3 is CASSLGGTGALSGANVLTF. The DNA for the CDR3 is TGTGCCAGCAGCTTAGGGGGCACTGGAGCCCTCTCTGGGGCCAACGTCCTGACTTTC.